Listed below are T cell receptor beta chains from one sample, sequenced in a study of shared clonotypes between healthy human individuals. Libraries were prepared by immunoSEQ multiplex PCR; TCRdb keeps only in-frame clonotypes and omits some of them. The sample consists of about 1 million clones, more than 65% of them appearing once. The source material was memory CD4+ T cells sorted from blood. All receptors come from a man younger than 35 in good health. CDR3s include the opening cysteine and the closing phenylalanine or tryptophan. D genes are given only for firm matches. The listing skips clone size in some rows; elsewhere it reads once, few, many or a size class.

d_call,v_call,j_call,clone_size,cdr3_length,cdr3_aa,cdr3_nt
TRBD1,TRBV18,TRBJ1-2,-,14,CASSSGDSSYGYTF,TGTGCCAGCTCATCAGGGGACAGCTCCTATGGCTACACCTTC
-,TRBV7-2,TRBJ2-1,-,14,CASSSTGSNNEQFF,TGTGCCAGCAGCTCCACCGGGAGCAACAATGAGCAGTTCTTC
-,TRBV6-6,TRBJ2-3,-,15,CASSSRGGNTDTQYF,TGTGCCAGCAGTTCAAGGGGGGGAAACACAGATACGCAGTATTTT
-,TRBV19,TRBJ2-5,once,17,CASKAFAGTAGIETQYF,TGTGCCAGTAAGGCTTTTGCGGGAACTGCCGGAATAGAGACCCAGTACTTC
-,TRBV5-5,TRBJ2-7,-,16,CASSFSGQLRSYEQYF,TGTGCCAGCAGCTTTTCAGGGCAACTCAGGAGCTACGAGCAGTACTTC
-,TRBV19,TRBJ2-7,-,14,CASRHTGNSYEQYF,TGTGCCAGTAGGCACACAGGTAACTCCTACGAGCAGTACTTC
TRBD1,TRBV9,TRBJ2-5,-,17,CASSVGPSRTGVETQYF,TGTGCCAGCAGCGTAGGCCCCTCCCGGACAGGGGTCGAGACCCAGTACTTC
-,TRBV7-9,TRBJ2-7,-,16,CASSRGGGGKNYEQYF,TGTGCCAGCAGCCGAGGGGGTGGCGGGAAGAATTACGAGCAGTACTTC
-,TRBV28,TRBJ2-5,-,13,CASTTRAQETQYF,TGTGCCAGCACAACTAGGGCCCAAGAGACCCAGTACTTC
-,TRBV30,TRBJ2-6,-,16,CAWSVREAGTANVLTF,TGTGCCTGGAGTGTACGCGAGGCAGGGACGGCCAACGTCCTGACTTTC
TRBD2,TRBV6-5,TRBJ2-5,once,15,CASSYPLRTSKTQYF,TGTGCCAGCAGTTACCCCTTGAGGACTAGTAAGACCCAGTACTTC
TRBD2,TRBV6-5,TRBJ2-7,many,15,CASSAGPGLEYEQYF,TGTGCCAGCAGTGCCGGACCGGGACTAGAGTACGAGCAGTACTTC
-,TRBV5-1,TRBJ2-5,-,17,CASSLVRGADWGETQYF,TGCGCCAGCAGCTTGGTCCGGGGGGCCGACTGGGGAGAGACCCAGTACTTC
-,TRBV18,TRBJ1-3,-,16,CASSPATGASGNTIYF,TGTGCCAGCTCGCCAGCGACAGGAGCCTCTGGAAACACCATATATTTT
TRBD2,TRBV7-8,TRBJ2-1,-,16,CASSSPTSGVAGEQFF,TGTGCCAGCAGCTCCCCGACTAGCGGGGTGGCCGGTGAGCAGTTCTTC